This T cell receptor beta chain originates from a study of blood T cell repertoires in COVID-19. Study-wide background: Researchers got acute and convalescent COVID-19 samples from the United States, Italy and Spain. T cells, B-cell-depleted T cells, or PBMCs supplied cDNA or gDNA.

Sequencing was performed with immunoSEQ multiplex PCR; in TCRdb, only in-frame clones are kept and a portion is missing. This sample yields around 200,000 clones, of which about 86% are seen a single time; about 7% belongs to the top ten. The germline V gene has CDR1 LGHDT and CDR2 YNNKEL (reference sequence). The CDR3 is made up of 17 amino acids. V was clipped by 1 base and J by 2 bases; unmatched bases: 7. The V and J genes are TRBV3-1 (or the pseudogene TRBV3-2) and TRBJ2-4, with 8 bases fitting TRBD2. This sequence was found in a woman older than 75 in a cohort sampled during active or convalescent COVID-19. The sequencing input was peripheral blood. In DNA form, the CDR3 reads TGTGCCAGCAGCCAAGCCGGACTAGCTCAAACCAAAAACATTCAGTACTTC. It specifies CASSQAGLAQTKNIQYF.